This T cell receptor (beta chain) was profiled in a study of blood T cell repertoires in COVID-19. Study as a whole: Donors in the United States, Italy and Spain gave samples during acute or convalescent COVID-19. T cells, B-cell-depleted T cells, or PBMCs supplied cDNA or gDNA.

Per the original data handling: Estimates of nucleated cell counts were drawn from the amplification of reference gene primers. The assay was immunoSEQ multiplex PCR, and TCRdb's table has in-frame clones only and misses some. V, J and clone size derive from that table, while D and trimming were established from the DNA sequence. Of 110,000 to 150,000 clones listed, 85% to 90% are singletons. This CDR3 has 15 amino acids. Unmatched junction bases numbered 9, after V lost 4 bases and J lost 8 bases. Germline V lookup: CDR1 MDHEN, CDR2 SYDVKM. This clone came up once. The gene calls are TRBV28 and TRBJ1-2; 11 bases fit TRBD1. Source material: peripheral blood. The sequence was collected from a man aged 55 to 69 with active or convalescent COVID-19. The CDR3: CASSSSGQGAEGYTF. The CDR3 DNA follows: TGTGCCAGCAGTTCTTCCGGACAGGGGGCGGAAGGCTACACCTTC.